The entry below describes one T cell receptor (beta chain). This clone has a single count. Its antigen specificity is not known. No quality values exist for individual bases; no much larger clone is one base distant. The CDR3 spans 14 residues, from the cysteine through the phenylalanine. The read is trimmed to its CDR3 DNA, 42 bases read in frame from base 1. Germline trimming amounts to 4 bases on V and 7 bases on J, with 4 as the count of junction bases outside the gene matches. CDR1 and CDR2, looked up from the germline V gene (reference sequence), are WNHNN and SYGVQD. TCR beta libraries were generated from genomic DNA with the immunoSEQ kit, following the manufacturer's recommendations. To prepare the libraries, a first multiplex PCR with proprietary primers was run, followed by a second PCR that added unique barcodes, and a bead cleanup was done after each round. A kit-provided positive control reaction and a negative control reaction were included in every sample batch. The final libraries were assessed on an Agilent 4200 TapeStation D1000 ScreenTape, pooled by volume, and quantified by qPCR. Sequencing ran on an Illumina NextSeq500 with a MidOutput 150-cycle cartridge, using 156 Read1 and 15 Index1 cycles with kit custom primers. The pooled library was loaded at around 1 pM, and about 20% PhiX control was spiked in. The source study handled its data this way. The vendor-processed data were analyzed in R, and a clonotype was defined as all T cells that share the same CDR3 nucleotide sequence. For clone abundance analyses, frequencies were normalized to the 10,000 most abundant clones per sample. Public T cell clones, which averaged fewer than five per sample, were removed prior to analysis. Tumor-enriched clonotypes and baseline blood-enriched clonotypes were defined as those with an abundance difference of at least 32-fold between compartments. A beta-binomial differential abundance model was applied to find clonotypes that expanded or contracted between blood time points. The Baroni-Urbani and Buser coefficient was used to measure tumor-blood repertoire similarity, and groups were compared with two-tailed Wilcoxon tests in R. Entries here come from immuneACCESS through TCRdb and include only in-frame sequences with V and J called. Some clones fail to appear in such tables; in the studies checked, an unresolved V gene covers under half of the shortfall, and the cause of the remainder is unknown. The V and J calls and the clone size are those of that table, but D and trimming were determined from the DNA. This sample has approximately 61,000 clones in its table, and around three quarters of those were observed once. The top ten clones comprise over 6% of the sample.

This specimen comes from a study of radiation and T cells in renal cell carcinoma (dated by TCRdb to between 2020 and 2021). About the full investigation: The samples were obtained from a clinical trial, where primary renal cell carcinomas were treated with 15 Gy stereotactic body radiation therapy and then removed by nephrectomy 4 weeks afterward. TCR beta sequencing covered approximately 50 samples in total, comprising around 25 tumors and around 27 peripheral blood samples. Across all 55 or so samples, under 5,000,000 unique CDR3 nucleotide sequences, encoding roughly 2,600,000 unique CDR3 amino acid sequences, were identified. What the study reported, not specific to this receptor: Tracking of blood repertoire dynamics stopped at roughly 4 weeks after treatment, with no follow-up past that point. Effects of radiation dose or scheduling on the TCR repertoire could not be addressed with the single-armed trial design. Top tumor clonotypes rose in blood from baseline to 2 weeks post-radiation, then contracted by 4 weeks, suggesting transient expansion of tumor-resident clones. No pretreatment tumor biopsies were available, so the baseline intratumoral presence of clonotypes could not be determined.

The label giving this sample's time point can be read as: blood 2 weeks post-SBRT. The treatment or condition label on this specimen signifies: 15 Gy SBRT to primary tumor, nephrectomy 4 weeks later. To follow tumor-enriched clonotypes, peripheral blood was collected serially from radiation-treated patients at baseline and again at 2 weeks and 4 weeks after SBRT. Every patient had renal cell carcinoma of clear cell pathology. The QIAamp DNA Blood Mini Kit (Qiagen) was used to prepare genomic DNA for TCR sequencing. Only samples passing all quality control checks were included in the analyses. The receptor chain draws on TRBV10-1 and TRBJ1-4; 9 bases in the junction line up with TRBD1. This clonotype was sampled from a man in his sixties with renal cell carcinoma. Source: blood, taken from a patient whose treatment included radiotherapy and nephrectomy. The DNA sequence follows: TGCGCCAGCAGTGCCCTGACAGGGGGTGAAAAACTGTTTTTT. Translated, this is CASSALTGGEKLFF.